This T cell receptor beta chain appears in the sequencing data of a study of T cell repertoires in cytomegalovirus infection. Study at large: Public signatures in TCR beta pointed to CMV infection and matching HLA type.

Per germline, CDR1 SGHNT and CDR2 YENEEA. Between the trimmed V and J ends, which lost 1 base and 0 bases, there was a span of 9 bases. The CDR3 runs to 15 residues. Note on this clonotype: Antigen: not known.

TCRdb reprocessed the reads with MiXCR, giving one entry per CDR3 protein. The sample holds approximately 390,000 distinct CDR3 sequences; roughly 36% are singletons and the top ten take roughly 13%. This TCR was recovered from a human donor in good health (CMV status not recorded). Some clones in this sample may be carry-over from other donors' samples. Sequencing was performed on cultured PBMCs, taken from culture after CMV antigen stimulation. J is TRBJ1-1 and V is TRBV11-3; D is perhaps TRBD1 (5 bases). The CDR3 DNA follows: TGTGCCAGCAGCTTAGGCGGGGGTTTGAACACTGAAGCTTTCTTT. Translating it yields CASSLGGGLNTEAFF.